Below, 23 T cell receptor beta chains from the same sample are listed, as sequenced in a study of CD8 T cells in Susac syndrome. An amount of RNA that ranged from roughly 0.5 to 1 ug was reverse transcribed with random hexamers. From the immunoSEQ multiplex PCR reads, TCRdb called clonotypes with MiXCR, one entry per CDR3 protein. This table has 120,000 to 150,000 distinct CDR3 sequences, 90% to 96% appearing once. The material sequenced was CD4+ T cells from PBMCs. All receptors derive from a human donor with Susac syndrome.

The CDR3: CASSYTGISEKLFF. CDR3 nucleotide sequence: TGTGCCAGCAGTTACACAGGGATCAGCGAAAAACTGTTTTTT. The rearrangement uses TRBV6-2 or TRBV6-3 and TRBJ1-4, with a tentative D call TRBD1 (6 bases). This CDR3 contains 14 residues. In germline, CDR1 is MNHEY, CDR2 SVGEGT. Trimming left V 2 bases short and J 8 bases short, with 12 bases between.

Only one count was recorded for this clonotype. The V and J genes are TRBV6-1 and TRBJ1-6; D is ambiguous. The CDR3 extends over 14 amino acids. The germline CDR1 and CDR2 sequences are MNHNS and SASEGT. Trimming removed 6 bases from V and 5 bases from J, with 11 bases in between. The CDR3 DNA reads TGTGCCAGCAGGGTGGACCATAATAATTCACCCCTCCACTTT. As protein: CASRVDHNNSPLHF.

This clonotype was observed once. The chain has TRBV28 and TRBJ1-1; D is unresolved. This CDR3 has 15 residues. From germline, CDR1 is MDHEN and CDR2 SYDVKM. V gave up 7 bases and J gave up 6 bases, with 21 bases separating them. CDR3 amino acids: CASKSLQVVFAEAFF. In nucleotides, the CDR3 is TGTGCCAGCAAAAGCCTCCAGGTTGTATTCGCTGAAGCTTTCTTT.

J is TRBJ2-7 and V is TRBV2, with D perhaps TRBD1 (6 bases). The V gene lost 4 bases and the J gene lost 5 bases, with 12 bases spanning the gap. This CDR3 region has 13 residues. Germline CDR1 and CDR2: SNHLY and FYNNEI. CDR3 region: CASSVTGHHEQYF. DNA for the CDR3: TGTGCCAGCAGTGTAACAGGGCACCACGAGCAGTACTTC.

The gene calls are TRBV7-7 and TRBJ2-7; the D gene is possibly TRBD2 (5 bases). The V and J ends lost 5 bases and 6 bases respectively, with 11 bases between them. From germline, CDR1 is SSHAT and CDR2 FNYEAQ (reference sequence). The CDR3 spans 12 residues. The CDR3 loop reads CASSQPGGEQYF. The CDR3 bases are TGTGCCAGCAGCCAGCCCGGAGGCGAGCAGTACTTC.

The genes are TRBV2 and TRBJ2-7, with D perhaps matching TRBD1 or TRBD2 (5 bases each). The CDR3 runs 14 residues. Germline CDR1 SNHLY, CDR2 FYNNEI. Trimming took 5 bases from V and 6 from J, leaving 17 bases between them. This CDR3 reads CASSSNLGETEQYF. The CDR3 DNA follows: TGTGCCAGCAGTTCTAACCTAGGGGAGACCGAGCAGTACTTC.

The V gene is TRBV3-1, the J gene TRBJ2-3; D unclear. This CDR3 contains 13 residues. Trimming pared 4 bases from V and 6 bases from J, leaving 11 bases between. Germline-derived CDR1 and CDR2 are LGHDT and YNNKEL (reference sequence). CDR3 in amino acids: CASSRGPGDTQYF. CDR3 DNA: TGTGCCAGCAGCCGTGGACCTGGGGATACGCAGTATTTT.

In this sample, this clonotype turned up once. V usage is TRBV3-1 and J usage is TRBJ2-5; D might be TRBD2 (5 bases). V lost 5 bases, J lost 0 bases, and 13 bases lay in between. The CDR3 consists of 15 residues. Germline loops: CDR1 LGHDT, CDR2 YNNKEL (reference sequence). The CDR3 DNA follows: TGTGCCAGCAGCGATCGGACTCGGTACCAAGAGACCCAGTACTTC. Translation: CASSDRTRYQETQYF.

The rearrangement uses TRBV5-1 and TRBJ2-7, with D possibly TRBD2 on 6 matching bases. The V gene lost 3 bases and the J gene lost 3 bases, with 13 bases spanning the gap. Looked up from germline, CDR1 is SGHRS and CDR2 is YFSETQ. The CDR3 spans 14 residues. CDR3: CASSSTVGGYEQYF. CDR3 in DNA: TGCGCCAGCAGCTCAACGGTGGGGGGCTACGAGCAGTACTTC.

CDR3 amino acids: CASSSTAGVGSPLHF. The CDR3 bases are TGTGCCAGCAGTTCGACCGCGGGAGTTGGTTCACCCCTCCACTTT. The chain links TRBV12-3 or TRBV12-4 to TRBJ1-6; D gene ambiguous. The V end lost 4 bases, the J end lost 9 bases, and 16 bases lay between the germline ends. The CDR3 extends over 15 amino acids.

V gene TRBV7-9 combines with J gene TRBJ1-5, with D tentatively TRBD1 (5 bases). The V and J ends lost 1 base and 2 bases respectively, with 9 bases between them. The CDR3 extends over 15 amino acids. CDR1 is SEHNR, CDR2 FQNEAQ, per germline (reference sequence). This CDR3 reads CASSLGDGGNQPQHF. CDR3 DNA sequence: TGTGCCAGCAGCTTAGGGGACGGAGGCAATCAGCCCCAGCATTTT.

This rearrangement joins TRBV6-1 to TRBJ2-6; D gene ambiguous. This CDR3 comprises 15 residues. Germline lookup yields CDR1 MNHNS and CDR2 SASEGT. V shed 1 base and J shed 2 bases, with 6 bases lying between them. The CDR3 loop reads CASSEGGTGANVLTF. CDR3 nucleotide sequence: TGTGCCAGCAGTGAAGGGGGAACTGGGGCCAACGTCCTGACTTTC.

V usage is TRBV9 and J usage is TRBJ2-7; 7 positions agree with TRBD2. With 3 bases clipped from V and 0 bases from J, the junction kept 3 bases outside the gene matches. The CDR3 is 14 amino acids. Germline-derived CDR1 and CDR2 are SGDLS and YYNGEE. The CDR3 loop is CASSELASSYEQYF. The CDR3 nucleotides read TGTGCCAGCAGCGAACTAGCGAGCTCCTACGAGCAGTACTTC.

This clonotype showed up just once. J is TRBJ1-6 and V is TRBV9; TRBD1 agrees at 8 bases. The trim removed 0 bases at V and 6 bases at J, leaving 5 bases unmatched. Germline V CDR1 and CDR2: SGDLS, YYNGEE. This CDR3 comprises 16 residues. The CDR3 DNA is TGTGCCAGCAGCGTAGGGGAAGACAGGGGTAATTCACCCCTCCACTTT. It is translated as CASSVGEDRGNSPLHF. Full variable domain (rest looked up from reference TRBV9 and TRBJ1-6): DSGVTQTPKHLITATGQRVTLRCSPRSGDLSVYWYQQSLDQGLQFLIQYYNGEERAKGNILERFSAQQFPDLHSELNLSSLELGDSALYFCASSVGEDRGNSPLHFGNGTRLTVT.

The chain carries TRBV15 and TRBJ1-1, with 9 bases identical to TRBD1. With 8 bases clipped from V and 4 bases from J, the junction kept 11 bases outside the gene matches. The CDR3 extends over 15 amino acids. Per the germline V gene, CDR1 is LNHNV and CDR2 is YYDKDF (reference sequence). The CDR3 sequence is CATQLDKTGGTEAFF. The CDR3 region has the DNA TGTGCCACCCAACTAGATAAGACAGGGGGCACTGAAGCTTTCTTT.

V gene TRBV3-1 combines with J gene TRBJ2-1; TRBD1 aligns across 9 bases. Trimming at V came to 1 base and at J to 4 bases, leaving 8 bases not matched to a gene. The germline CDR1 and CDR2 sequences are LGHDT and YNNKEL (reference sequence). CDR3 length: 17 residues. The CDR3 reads CASSQGLGQGQYNEQFF. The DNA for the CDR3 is TGTGCCAGCAGCCAAGGCCTGGGACAGGGCCAATACAATGAGCAGTTCTTC.

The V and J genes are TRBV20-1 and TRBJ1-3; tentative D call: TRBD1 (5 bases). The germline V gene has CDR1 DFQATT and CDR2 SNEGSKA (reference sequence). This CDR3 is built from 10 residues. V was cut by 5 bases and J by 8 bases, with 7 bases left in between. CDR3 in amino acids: CSAAGDTIYF. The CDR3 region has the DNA TGCAGTGCTGCGGGGGACACCATATATTTT.

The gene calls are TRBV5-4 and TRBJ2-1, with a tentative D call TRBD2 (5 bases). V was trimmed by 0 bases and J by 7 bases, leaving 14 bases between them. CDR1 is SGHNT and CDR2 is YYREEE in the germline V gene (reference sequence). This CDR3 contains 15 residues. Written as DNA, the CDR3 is TGTGCCAGCAGCTTGGTCCGGGGTGGAAGAAATGAGCAGTTCTTC. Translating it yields CASSLVRGGRNEQFF.

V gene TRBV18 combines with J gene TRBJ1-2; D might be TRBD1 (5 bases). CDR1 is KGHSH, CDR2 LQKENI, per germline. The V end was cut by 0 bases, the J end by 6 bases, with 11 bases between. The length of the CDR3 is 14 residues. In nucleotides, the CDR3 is TGTGCCAGCTCACCACCGGCGGGGGGTAATGGCTACACCTTC. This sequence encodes CASSPPAGGNGYTF.

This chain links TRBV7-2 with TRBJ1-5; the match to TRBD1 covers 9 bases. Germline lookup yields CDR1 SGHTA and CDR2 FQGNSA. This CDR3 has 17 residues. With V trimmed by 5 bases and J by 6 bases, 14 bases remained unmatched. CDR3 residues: CASSNGQGRHTGQPQHF. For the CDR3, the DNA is TGTGCCAGCAGCAATGGACAGGGGAGGCACACGGGTCAGCCCCAGCATTTT.

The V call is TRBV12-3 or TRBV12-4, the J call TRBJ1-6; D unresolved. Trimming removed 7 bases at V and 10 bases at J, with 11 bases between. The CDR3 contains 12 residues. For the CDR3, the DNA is TGTGCCAGCAAGTTGTGGCAGTCACCCCTCCACTTT. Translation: CASKLWQSPLHF.

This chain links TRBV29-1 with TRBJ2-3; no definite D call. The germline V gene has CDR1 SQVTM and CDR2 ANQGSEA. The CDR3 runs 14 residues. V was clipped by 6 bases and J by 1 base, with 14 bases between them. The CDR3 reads CSVETERRTDTQYF. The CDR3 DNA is TGCAGCGTGGAAACAGAGAGGCGCACAGATACGCAGTATTTT.

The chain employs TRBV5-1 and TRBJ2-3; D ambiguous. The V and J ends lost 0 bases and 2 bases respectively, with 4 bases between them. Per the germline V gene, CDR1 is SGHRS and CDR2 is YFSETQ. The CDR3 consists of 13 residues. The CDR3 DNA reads TGCGCCAGCAGCTTGGGACCCACAGATACGCAGTATTTT. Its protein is CASSLGPTDTQYF.